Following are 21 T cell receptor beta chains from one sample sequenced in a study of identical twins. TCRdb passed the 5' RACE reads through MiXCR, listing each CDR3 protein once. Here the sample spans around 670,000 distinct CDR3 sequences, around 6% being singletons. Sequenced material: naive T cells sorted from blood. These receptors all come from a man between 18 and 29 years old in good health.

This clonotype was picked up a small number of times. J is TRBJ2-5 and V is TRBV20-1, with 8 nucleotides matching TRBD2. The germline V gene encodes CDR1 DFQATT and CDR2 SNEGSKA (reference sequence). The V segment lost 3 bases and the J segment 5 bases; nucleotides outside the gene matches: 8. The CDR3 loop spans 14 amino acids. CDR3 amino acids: CSASMAGGLETQYF. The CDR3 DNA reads TGCAGTGCTAGTATGGCGGGAGGCTTGGAGACCCAGTACTTC.

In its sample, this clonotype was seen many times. The CDR3, as DNA: TGTGCCAGCAGACACCGGGACCTCAATCAGCCCCAGCATTTT. It yields the protein CASRHRDLNQPQHF. The chain recombines TRBV6-1 with TRBJ1-5; a weak D match, TRBD1 (5 bases). Trimming cost V 6 bases and J 3 bases, with 12 bases left between them. The CDR3 loop spans 14 amino acids. Germline-derived CDR1 and CDR2 are MNHNS and SASEGT.

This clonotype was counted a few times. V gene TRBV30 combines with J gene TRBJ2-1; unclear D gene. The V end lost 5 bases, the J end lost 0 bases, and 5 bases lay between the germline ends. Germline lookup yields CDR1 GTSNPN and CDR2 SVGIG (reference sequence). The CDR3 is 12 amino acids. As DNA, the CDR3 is TGTGCCTGGGGGCTCTCCTACAATGAGCAGTTCTTC. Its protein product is CAWGLSYNEQFF.

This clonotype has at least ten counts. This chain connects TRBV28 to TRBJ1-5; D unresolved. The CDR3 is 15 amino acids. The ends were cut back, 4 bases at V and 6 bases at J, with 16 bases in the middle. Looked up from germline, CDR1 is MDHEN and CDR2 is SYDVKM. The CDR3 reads CASSSFAGGSQPQHF. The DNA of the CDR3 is TGTGCCAGCAGTTCCTTCGCAGGAGGAAGTCAGCCCCAGCATTTT.

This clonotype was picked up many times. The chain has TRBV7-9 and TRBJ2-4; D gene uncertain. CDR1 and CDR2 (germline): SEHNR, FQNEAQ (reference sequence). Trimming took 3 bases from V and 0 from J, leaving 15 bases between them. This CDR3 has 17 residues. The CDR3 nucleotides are TGTGCCAGCAGCTTTCCCCCGGACCAACTAGCCAAAAACATTCAGTACTTC. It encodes CASSFPPDQLAKNIQYF.

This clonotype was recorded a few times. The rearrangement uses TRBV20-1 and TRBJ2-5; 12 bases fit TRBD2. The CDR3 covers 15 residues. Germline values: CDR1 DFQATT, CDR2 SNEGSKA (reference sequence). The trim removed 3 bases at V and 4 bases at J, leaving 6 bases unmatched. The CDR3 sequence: CSASRTSGIGETQYF. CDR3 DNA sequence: TGCAGTGCTAGTAGGACTAGCGGGATTGGAGAGACCCAGTACTTC.

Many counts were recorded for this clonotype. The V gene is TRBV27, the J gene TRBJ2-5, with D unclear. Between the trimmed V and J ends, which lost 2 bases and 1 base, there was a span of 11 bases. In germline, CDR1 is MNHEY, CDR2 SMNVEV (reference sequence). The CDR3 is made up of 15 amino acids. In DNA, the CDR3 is TGTGCCAGCAGTTTAATGGGCAGATTCCAAGAGACCCAGTACTTC. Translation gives CASSLMGRFQETQYF.

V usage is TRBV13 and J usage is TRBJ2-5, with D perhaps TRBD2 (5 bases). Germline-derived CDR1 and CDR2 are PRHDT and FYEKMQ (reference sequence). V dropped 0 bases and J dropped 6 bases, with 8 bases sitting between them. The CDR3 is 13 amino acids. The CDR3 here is CASSLGGGQTQYF. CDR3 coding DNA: TGTGCCAGCAGCTTAGGTGGAGGACAGACCCAGTACTTC.

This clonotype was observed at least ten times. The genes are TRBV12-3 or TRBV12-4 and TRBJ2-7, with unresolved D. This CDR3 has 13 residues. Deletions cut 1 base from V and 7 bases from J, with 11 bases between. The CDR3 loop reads CASSLDPSIEQYV. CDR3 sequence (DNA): TGTGCCAGCAGTTTAGACCCCTCCATAGAGCAGTACGTC.

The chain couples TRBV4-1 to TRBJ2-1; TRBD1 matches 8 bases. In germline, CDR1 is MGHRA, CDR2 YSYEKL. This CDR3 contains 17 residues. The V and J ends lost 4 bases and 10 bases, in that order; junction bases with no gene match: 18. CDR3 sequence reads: CASSPPPGTGGGREQFF. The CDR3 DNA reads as TGCGCCAGCAGCCCCCCCCCGGGGACAGGAGGGGGAAGGGAGCAGTTCTTC.

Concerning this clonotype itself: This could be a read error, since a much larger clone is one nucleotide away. DNA for the CDR3: TGCGGTGCTGACGAGGGCACTGAAGCTTTCTTT. This translates into CGADEGTEAFF. The chain combines TRBV20-1 with TRBJ1-1; the D is unclear. CDR1 DFQATT and CDR2 SNEGSKA come from the germline V gene (reference sequence). There are 11 residues in the CDR3.

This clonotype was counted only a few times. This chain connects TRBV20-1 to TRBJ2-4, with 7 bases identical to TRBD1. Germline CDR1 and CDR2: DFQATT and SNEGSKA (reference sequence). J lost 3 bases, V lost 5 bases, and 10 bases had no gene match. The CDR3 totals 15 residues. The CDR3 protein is CSARRTGYGKNIQYF. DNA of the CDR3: TGCAGTGCTCGAAGGACAGGTTATGGCAAAAACATTCAGTACTTC.

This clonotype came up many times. Here the CDR3 DNA reads TGTGCCAGCAGTGCTAGCGGGAGAACAGATACGCAGTATTTT. It yields the protein CASSASGRTDTQYF. The chain carries TRBV5-6 and TRBJ2-3; 10 nucleotides line up with TRBD2. J lost 3 bases, V lost 5 bases, and 3 bases had no gene match. CDR3 length equals 14 residues. The germline V gene has CDR1 SGHDT and CDR2 YYEEEE.

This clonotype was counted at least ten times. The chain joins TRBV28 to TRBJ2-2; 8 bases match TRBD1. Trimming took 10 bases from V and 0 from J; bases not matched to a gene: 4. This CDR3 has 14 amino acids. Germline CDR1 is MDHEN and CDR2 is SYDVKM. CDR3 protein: CATQTGANTGELFF. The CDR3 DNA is TGTGCCACCCAGACAGGGGCGAACACCGGGGAGCTGTTTTTT.

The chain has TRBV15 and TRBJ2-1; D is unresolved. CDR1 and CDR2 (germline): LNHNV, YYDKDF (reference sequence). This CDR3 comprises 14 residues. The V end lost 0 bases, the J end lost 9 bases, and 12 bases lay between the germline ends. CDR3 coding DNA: TGTGCCACCAGCAGAGATCGAGTAGCTACTGAGCAGTTCTTC. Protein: CATSRDRVATEQFF. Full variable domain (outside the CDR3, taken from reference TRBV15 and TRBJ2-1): DAMVIQNPRYQVTQFGKPVTLSCSQTLNHNVMYWYQQKSSQAPKLLFHYYDKDFNNEADTPDNFQSRRPNTSFCFLDIRSPGLGDTAMYLCATSRDRVATEQFFGPGTRLTVL.

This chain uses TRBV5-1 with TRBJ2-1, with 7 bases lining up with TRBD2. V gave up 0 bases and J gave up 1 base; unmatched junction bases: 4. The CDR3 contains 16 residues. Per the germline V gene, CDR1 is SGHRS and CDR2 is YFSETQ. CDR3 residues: CASSLEASGSYNEQFF. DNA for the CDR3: TGCGCCAGCAGCTTGGAAGCTAGCGGTTCCTACAATGAGCAGTTCTTC.

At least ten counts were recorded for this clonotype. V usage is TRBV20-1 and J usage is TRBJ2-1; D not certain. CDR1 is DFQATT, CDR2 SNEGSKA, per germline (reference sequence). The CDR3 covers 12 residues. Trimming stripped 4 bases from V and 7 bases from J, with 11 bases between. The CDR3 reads CSATTGVNEQFF. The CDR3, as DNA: TGCAGTGCTACAACGGGTGTAAATGAGCAGTTCTTC.

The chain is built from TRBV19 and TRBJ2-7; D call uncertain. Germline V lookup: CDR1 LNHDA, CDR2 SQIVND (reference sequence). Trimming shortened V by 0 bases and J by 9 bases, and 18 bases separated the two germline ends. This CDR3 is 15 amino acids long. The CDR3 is CASSIDRRPSNVQYF. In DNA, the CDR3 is TGTGCCAGTAGTATAGATCGGCGACCGTCGAACGTGCAGTACTTC.

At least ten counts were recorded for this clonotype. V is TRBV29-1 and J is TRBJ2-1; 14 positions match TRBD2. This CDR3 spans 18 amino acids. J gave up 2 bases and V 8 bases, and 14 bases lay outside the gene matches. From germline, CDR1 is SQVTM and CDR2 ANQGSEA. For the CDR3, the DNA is TGCAGCACACTGGGGGGGACTAGCGGGAGAGGGACCTACAATGAGCAGTTCTTC. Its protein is CSTLGGTSGRGTYNEQFF.

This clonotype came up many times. CDR3 in amino acids: CASSLSSGAPYEQYF. The DNA of the CDR3 is TGCGCCAGCAGCTTGTCGTCGGGAGCCCCCTACGAGCAGTACTTC. The V gene is TRBV5-1, the J gene TRBJ2-7; the D gene is possibly TRBD2 (6 bases). CDR3 length equals 15 residues. V lost 1 base to trimming and J lost 2 bases, with 13 bases between them. From germline, CDR1 is SGHRS and CDR2 YFSETQ.

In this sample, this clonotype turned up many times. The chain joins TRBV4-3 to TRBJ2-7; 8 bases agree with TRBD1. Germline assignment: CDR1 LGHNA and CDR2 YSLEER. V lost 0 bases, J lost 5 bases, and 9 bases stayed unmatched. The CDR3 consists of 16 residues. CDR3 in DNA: TGCGCCAGCAGCCAAGACAGGGGGCGAGAGGTAGACGAGCAGTACTTC. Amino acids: CASSQDRGREVDEQYF.